This T cell receptor (beta chain) was documented in a study of blood T cell repertoires in COVID-19. Germline CDR1 is LGHDT and CDR2 is YNNKEL (reference sequence). The CDR3 extends over 15 amino acids. Trimming removed 0 bases at V and 2 bases at J, with 8 bases between. The table came from immunoSEQ multiplex PCR; TCRdb's copy has only in-frame clones and leaves some out. Altogether about 33,000 clones are present, about 85% being singletons, with the ten largest covering roughly a fifth. Material for sequencing was peripheral blood. The chain combines TRBV3-1 (or the pseudogene TRBV3-2) with TRBJ1-5; D is unresolved. This TCR derives from a man aged 55 to 69 with acute or convalescent COVID-19. This CDR3 is CASSQDPSGNQPQHF. DNA for the CDR3: TGTGCCAGCAGCCAAGATCCGAGCGGCAATCAGCCCCAGCATTTT.